These 25 T cell receptor beta chains were sequenced from one sample in a study of shared clonotypes between healthy human individuals. Naive CD8 cells comprised CD45RO-negative, CCR7-positively selected cells, excluding terminally differentiated effector memory CD45RA+ cells. Assay: immunoSEQ multiplex PCR; the TCRdb copy retains only in-frame clones and omits some. Of some 1,900,000 clones listed, approximately 94% are singletons. The sequenced sample was naive CD8+ T cells sorted from blood. The receptors come from a man between 18 and 35 years old in good health.

V and J are TRBV9 and TRBJ2-7; the D gene is possibly TRBD1 (6 bases). Germline V lookup: CDR1 SGDLS, CDR2 YYNGEE. This CDR3 comprises 15 residues. The V and J ends lost 0 bases and 0 bases respectively, with 10 bases between them. CDR3 in amino acids: CASSVAGHPSYEQYF. CDR3 sequence (DNA): TGTGCCAGCAGCGTAGCGGGACACCCCTCCTACGAGCAGTACTTC.

This clone was counted only a few times. The identical CDR3 is also encoded by other nucleotide sequences in the sample. V usage is TRBV6-5 and J usage is TRBJ1-2; weak D call: TRBD1 (5 bases). Germline values: CDR1 MNHEY, CDR2 SVGAGI. Trimming shortened V by 2 bases and J by 8 bases, and 9 bases separated the two germline ends. This CDR3 comprises 12 residues. This chain's CDR3 is CASSYGGEGYTF. The CDR3, as DNA: TGTGCCAGCAGTTACGGGGGTGAAGGCTACACCTTC.

This chain joins TRBV9 and TRBJ2-3, with D perhaps matching TRBD1 or TRBD2 (5 bases each). Germline CDR1 reads SGDLS; CDR2 reads YYNGEE. V was cut by 7 bases and J by 3 bases, with 18 bases left in between. The CDR3 spans 15 residues. The CDR3 region has the DNA TGTGCCAGCGGCACGCAGGGATGGGAGACAGATACGCAGTATTTT. Translation gives CASGTQGWETDTQYF.

A few counts support this clone. This rearrangement joins TRBV30 to TRBJ1-1; D is possibly TRBD1 (5 bases). The CDR3 loop spans 13 amino acids. The germline gives CDR1 GTSNPN, CDR2 SVGIG (reference sequence). Trimming removed 1 base at V and 4 bases at J, with 10 bases between. CDR3 sequence (DNA): TGTGCCTGGAGTGCCCTGAGGGGCACTGAAGCTTTCTTT. Its translation: CAWSALRGTEAFF.

The chain uses TRBV11-2 and TRBJ2-5, with a tentative D call TRBD2 (5 bases). The germline V gene has CDR1 SGHAT and CDR2 FQNNGV. This CDR3 spans 14 amino acids. With 2 bases removed from V and 1 base from J, the gap between germline ends came to 8 bases. This CDR3 is CASSLYRGQETQYF. Here the CDR3 DNA reads TGTGCCAGCAGCTTATACCGGGGCCAAGAGACCCAGTACTTC.

V gene TRBV19 combines with J gene TRBJ2-3; no clear D gene. The V end lost 6 bases, the J end lost 0 bases, and 7 bases lay between the germline ends. The V gene's germline CDR1 is LNHDA and CDR2 SQIVND (reference sequence). The CDR3 is 13 residues long. The CDR3 is CASRGYSTDTQYF. The CDR3 DNA reads TGTGCCAGTAGGGGGTATAGCACAGATACGCAGTATTTT.

The CDR3 protein is CASSLGGAGTEAFF. Written as DNA, the CDR3 is TGTGCCAGCAGCTTAGGAGGGGCGGGCACTGAAGCTTTCTTT. The chain uses TRBV7-8 and TRBJ1-1, with D tentatively TRBD1 (5 bases). The CDR3 sequence is 14 residues long. V was pared by 1 base and J by 4 bases, with 10 bases between. CDR1 is SGHVS, CDR2 FQNEAQ, per germline.

This sequence joins TRBV29-1 and TRBJ2-7; the D call may be TRBD1 or TRBD2 (5 bases each). The length of the CDR3 is 12 residues. Looked up from germline, CDR1 is SQVTM and CDR2 is ANQGSEA. V lost 5 bases and J lost 6, with 14 bases in between. CDR3 region: CSVLGEGVEQYF. The CDR3 DNA follows: TGCAGCGTTCTCGGGGAAGGGGTCGAGCAGTACTTC.

The chain couples TRBV10-2 to TRBJ2-5; the D gene is possibly TRBD1 (6 bases). CDR1 WSHSY and CDR2 SAAADI come from the germline V gene. The CDR3 runs to 16 residues. Trimming cost V 0 bases and J 6 bases, with 17 bases left between them. The CDR3 coding sequence is TGCGCCAGCAGTGAGTCCAATTACAGGGAGAAAAAGACCCAGTACTTC. It yields the protein CASSESNYREKKTQYF.

The genes are TRBV10-1 and TRBJ2-1; 7 bases agree with TRBD2. The J segment lost 4 bases and the V segment lost 2 bases, leaving 8 bases of the junction unmatched. Germline CDR1 is WNHNN and CDR2 is SYGVQD (reference sequence). There are 16 residues in the CDR3. The CDR3 sequence is CASSEASAGPYNEQFF. The CDR3 nucleotides read TGCGCCAGCAGTGAGGCTTCAGCGGGACCTTACAATGAGCAGTTCTTC.

This clone appeared a single time. The CDR3 DNA sequence: TGCAGCGTTGAAATAGAGGACGGGCTCAGCACAGATACGCAGTATTTT. It translates to CSVEIEDGLSTDTQYF. J is TRBJ2-3 and V is TRBV29-1, with unresolved D. V gave up 2 bases and J gave up 0 bases, with 15 bases separating them. The CDR3 loop spans 16 amino acids. Germline CDR1 reads SQVTM; CDR2 reads ANQGSEA.

The count of this clone is one. As DNA, the CDR3 is TGCGCCAGCAGCTCGGGCGAGTGGACGAGCGCTGAAGCTTTCTTT. Translating it yields CASSSGEWTSAEAFF. The chain couples TRBV5-1 to TRBJ1-1, with D unresolved. The CDR3 has 15 amino acids. V was cut by 3 bases and J by 6 bases, with 18 bases left in between. Germline V CDR1 and CDR2: SGHRS, YFSETQ.

The V gene is TRBV5-4, the J gene TRBJ2-5; tentatively, D is TRBD2 (6 bases). Trimming stripped 5 bases from V and 5 bases from J, with 13 bases between. Germline lookup yields CDR1 SGHNT and CDR2 YYREEE (reference sequence). The CDR3 sequence is 13 residues long. DNA for the CDR3: TGTGCCAGCAGGGTTTGGGGGGAGGAGACCCAGTACTTC. Translation: CASRVWGEETQYF.

The CDR3 DNA follows: TGTGCCAGCAGCTTCATGGGGGGGACTGAAGCTTTCTTT. Protein sequence: CASSFMGGTEAFF. The chain couples TRBV11-3 to TRBJ1-1; tentative D call: TRBD1 (5 bases). The germline V gene encodes CDR1 SGHNT and CDR2 YENEEA. With 3 bases removed from V and 5 bases from J, the gap between germline ends came to 10 bases. CDR3 length equals 13 residues.

The V call is TRBV7-2, the J call TRBJ1-2; D ambiguous. This CDR3 has 16 amino acids. CDR1 is SGHTA, CDR2 FQGNSA, per germline. The V end lost 5 bases, the J end lost 4 bases, and 20 bases lay between the germline ends. Here the CDR3 DNA reads TGTGCCAGCAGCACCCTCGGCTCTAGGTTGGTCTATGGCTACACCTTC. Its protein product is CASSTLGSRLVYGYTF.

Notes on this clone: Other DNA sequences from this sample encode an identical CDR3 as well. The chain has TRBV9 and TRBJ2-7; D is unresolved. The CDR3 runs 11 residues. Germline CDR1 and CDR2: SGDLS and YYNGEE. V lost 0 bases and J lost 5, with 3 bases in between. The CDR3 is CASSVGDEQYF. As DNA, the CDR3 is TGTGCCAGCAGCGTAGGAGACGAGCAGTACTTC. Looking up the rest from reference TRBV9 and TRBJ2-7 gives the full variable domain: DSGVTQTPKHLITATGQRVTLRCSPRSGDLSVYWYQQSLDQGLQFLIQYYNGEERAKGNILERFSAQQFPDLHSELNLSSLELGDSALYFCASSVGDEQYFGPGTRLTVT.

The chain employs TRBV9 and TRBJ2-7; 7 nucleotides match TRBD1. Germline assignment: CDR1 SGDLS and CDR2 YYNGEE. There are 15 residues in the CDR3. V trimming: 0 bases; J trimming: 0 bases; junction bases outside the gene matches: 3. The CDR3 bases are TGTGCCAGCAGCGTAGAGAGGGACAGCTCCTACGAGCAGTACTTC. It translates to CASSVERDSSYEQYF.

The rearrangement joins TRBV6-5 to TRBJ1-4; 7 positions agree with TRBD1. V lost 4 bases, J lost 4 bases, and 6 bases stayed unmatched. The germline V gene encodes CDR1 MNHEY and CDR2 SVGAGI. This CDR3 has 15 amino acids. The CDR3 coding sequence is TGTGCCAGCAGTTTGGCGGGACAGCTTAATGAAAAACTGTTTTTT. Translation gives CASSLAGQLNEKLFF.

The J gene is TRBJ1-1, the V gene TRBV19, with no clear D. Germline CDR1 and CDR2: LNHDA and SQIVND (reference sequence). Trimming took 1 base from V and 10 from J, leaving 10 bases between them. The CDR3 covers 12 residues. CDR3: CASSIGGIGAFF. The CDR3 bases are TGTGCCAGTAGTATAGGAGGTATAGGAGCTTTCTTT.

The rearrangement joins TRBV30 to TRBJ1-3; D gene ambiguous. Trimming took off 0 bases at V and 4 bases at J, with 10 bases between the two ends. The CDR3 totals 14 residues. CDR1 and CDR2 (germline): GTSNPN, SVGIG (reference sequence). For the CDR3, the DNA is TGTGCCTGGAGTGTCGGCGTTTTGGGAAACACCATATATTTT. It codes for CAWSVGVLGNTIYF.

The gene calls are TRBV5-6 and TRBJ2-7, with a tentative D call TRBD1 (7 bases). There are 15 residues in the CDR3. Germline CDR1 is SGHDT and CDR2 is YYEEEE. The V end lost 4 bases, the J end lost 1 base, and 15 bases lay between the germline ends. CDR3 amino acids: CASSGGTALSYEQYF. DNA for the CDR3: TGTGCCAGCAGCGGGGGGACAGCACTATCCTACGAGCAGTACTTC.

The genes are TRBV6-4 and TRBJ2-5; TRBD2 might be the D (6 bases). Matching the DNA end better, TRBJ2-7 makes the J call doubtful. Per germline, CDR1 MRHNA and CDR2 SNTAGT. This CDR3 has 13 residues. The CDR3 protein is CASIEGGPHEQYF. For the CDR3, the DNA is TGTGCCAGCATTGAGGGAGGACCGCACGAGCAGTACTTC.

The chain is built from TRBV10-3 and TRBJ2-1, with a tentative D call TRBD2 (6 bases). The V end was cut by 3 bases, the J end by 0 bases, with 18 bases between. Germline V lookup: CDR1 ENHRY, CDR2 SYGVKD. The CDR3 has 18 amino acids. CDR3 sequence reads: CAISDSSVEEGSYNEQFF. CDR3 in DNA: TGTGCCATCAGTGACTCGTCGGTCGAGGAGGGCTCCTACAATGAGCAGTTCTTC.

The genes are TRBV6-6 and TRBJ2-2; perhaps D is TRBD1 or TRBD2 (5 bases each). Germline CDR1 reads MNHNY; CDR2 reads SVGAGI (reference sequence). CDR3 length equals 14 residues. V was trimmed by 6 bases and J by 5 bases, leaving 13 bases between them. CDR3 DNA sequence: TGTGCCAGCAGCCGGGCAGGGACGACCGGGGAGCTGTTTTTT. Translating it yields CASSRAGTTGELFF.

This clone was seen only once. This rearrangement joins TRBV6-5 to TRBJ1-1, with D possibly matching TRBD1 (5 bases). V lost 4 bases and J 5 bases, leaving 8 bases between the germline ends. From germline, CDR1 is MNHEY and CDR2 SVGAGI. The CDR3 covers 12 residues. The CDR3 loop is CASSFQGTEAFF. DNA for the CDR3: TGTGCCAGCAGTTTCCAGGGAACTGAAGCTTTCTTT.